The clone carrying this TCR beta chain was found a few times. What it binds is unknown. This sample is part of a study of vaccination and CD4 T cells after COVID-19. CDR3 size: 17 residues. V was clipped by 7 bases and J by 0 bases; unmatched bases: 14. Per germline, CDR1 MNHNS and CDR2 SASEGT. CD4+ T cells that had been cultured provided DNA sequenced with the Oncomine TCR Beta short-read assay. TCRdb re-analysed the PCR reads in MiXCR, keeping a single row per CDR3 protein. Of about 25,000 distinct CDR3 sequences detected, under 70% appear once; the ten largest clones hold under 20%. Treatment meaning: roughly 11-day PBMC culture with coronavirus spike peptide pools or control peptides (ViraFEST assay). ViraFEST stimulated the growth of antigen-specific T cells using peptide pools and subsequently profiled their TCRs by sequencing. Per-well cultures of millions of PBMCs received around 9.9 IU/ml IL-2 and approximately 9.4 ug/ml peptide pools.

The sequenced sample was CD4+ T cells from blood, cultured in vitro, obtained after SARS-CoV-2 vaccination. This receptor was identified in a human donor who received a COVID-19 vaccine. The chain carries TRBV6-1 and TRBJ1-1; 7 bases line up with TRBD1. The CDR3: CASIIRAGGQMNTEAFF. The CDR3 DNA sequence: TGTGCCAGCATTATCAGAGCAGGGGGACAAATGAACACTGAAGCTTTCTTT.